This T cell receptor (beta chain) was observed in a study of blood T cell repertoires in COVID-19 (dated by TCRdb to the early 2020s). The study in broad terms: Collaborator samples came from the United States, Italy and Spain and covered acute and convalescent phases of COVID-19. Sample metadata almost always included a de-identified subject ID, COVID-19 status, age in years and sex. Deeply sampled blood TCRbeta repertoires from subjects exposed to, actively infected with, or recovered from COVID-19 were included in the dataset. A freely available public database, intended as a resource for researchers studying the immune response to SARS-CoV-2, is where the repertoires were released. The samples were drawn from two sources: the first 160 participants of the ongoing ImmuneRACE study, and 1,200 or so subjects contributed by 6 global collaborators. Where available, HLA class I and class II types were taken from metadata supplied by the sample provider and were not determined by assay-based typing. The prospective study material was composed of cDNA or gDNA derived from T cells, B-cell-depleted T cells, or PBMCs.

The collaborating institutions used their own protocols to collect whole blood in K2EDTA tubes. Collaborator samples were shipped for TCRbeta analysis as frozen whole blood, isolated PBMCs, or DNA extracted from either sample type. The germline V and J ends show losses of 1 base and 3 bases respectively, and no gene match explains 8 bases of the junction. Spanning cysteine to phenylalanine, the CDR3 consists of 16 amino acids. Only the CDR3 DNA stays, 48 bases, in frame from base 1. Sequences SGHDT (CDR1) and YYEEEE (CDR2) are obtained from the germline V gene. Points on this clone: Its antigen is still unknown. No quality values exist for individual bases; no much larger clone is one base distant.

Study-wide findings and limitations: Clinical and demographic metadata were provided uncurated, with the amount varying by source and participant.

TCRbeta CDR3 regions were amplified from genomic DNA by means of the immunoSEQ Assay, a bias-controlled multiplex PCR. In the source study's methods: The number of nucleated cells in each sample was estimated from the amplification of reference gene primers within the assay. To quantify the absolute abundance of each unique TCRbeta CDR3 rearrangement, sequence reads were collapsed and filtered. For each sample, productive Simpson clonality was calculated as the square root of Simpson's diversity index across productive rearrangements. Sourced from immuneACCESS, this table was stored by TCRdb with only in-frame sequences that have V and J called. A share of the clones is absent; for the studies checked, an unresolved V gene accounts for under half, and the remainder has no known explanation. V and J calls and clone size are those listed in that table; D and trimming were worked out from the DNA. For this sample there are more than 100,000 clones; about 85% appear just once. Jointly, the top ten make up 11% of the sample.

The chain couples TRBV5-6 to TRBJ2-7, with 9 bases in between that match TRBD2. The sequencing input was peripheral blood. The sequence derives from a man at least 80 years old with acute or convalescent COVID-19. The CDR3 in this case is CASSLRSAGGVYEQYF. The sequenced DNA is TGTGCCAGCAGCTTGAGGTCTGCGGGGGGGGTCTACGAGCAGTACTTC.